The 23 T cell receptor beta chains below come from one sample, sequenced in a study of T cells after yellow fever vaccination. MiXCR, run by TCRdb on the 5' RACE reads, gives a single entry per CDR3 protein. The sample records roughly 300,000 distinct CDR3 sequences, about 7.8% being singletons. The sequencing here drew on PBMCs, taken around 45 days after the first yellow fever vaccination. The receptors derive from a man younger than 35 who received the YFV17D yellow fever vaccine.

This clonotype was counted between two and nine times. The chain recombines TRBV12-3 or TRBV12-4 with TRBJ2-5; possibly TRBD1 for D (6 bases). CDR3 size: 16 residues. Trimming removed 6 bases from V and 5 bases from J, with 22 bases in between. CDR3 sequence: CASSSRQAMLYETQYF. CDR3 nucleotide sequence: TGTGCCAGCAGCTCCCGACAGGCGATGCTCTACGAGACCCAGTACTTC.

This clonotype was recorded a few times. This rearrangement joins TRBV25-1 to TRBJ1-2; no definite D call. Germline values: CDR1 MGHDK, CDR2 SYGVNS. V was trimmed by 0 bases and J by 5 bases, leaving 10 bases between them. The CDR3 covers 14 residues. The CDR3 bases are TGTGCCAGCAGTGAATACAGCTCGGGGTATGGCTACACCTTC. Amino acids: CASSEYSSGYGYTF.

The chain couples TRBV12-3 or TRBV12-4 to TRBJ2-1, with TRBD2 matching over 9 bases. The V segment lost 2 bases and the J segment 5 bases; nucleotides outside the gene matches: 7. The CDR3 has 16 residues. The CDR3 DNA follows: TGTGCCAGCAGTTTAACGAAGCGGGGGGTAAACAATGAGCAGTTCTTC. Amino acid sequence: CASSLTKRGVNNEQFF.

This clonotype was seen repeatedly, ten times or more. The genes are TRBV9 and TRBJ1-6; possibly TRBD1 for D (5 bases). The CDR3 contains 14 residues. Germline assignment: CDR1 SGDLS and CDR2 YYNGEE. V was shortened by 6 bases and J by 7 bases, with 14 bases between the two germline ends. The CDR3 coding sequence is TGTGCCAGCACCCCGGGGCTGGAAAATTCACCCCTCCACTTT. Protein product: CASTPGLENSPLHF. The entire variable domain, with the rest obtained from reference TRBV9 and TRBJ1-6, is as follows: DSGVTQTPKHLITATGQRVTLRCSPRSGDLSVYWYQQSLDQGLQFLIQYYNGEERAKGNILERFSAQQFPDLHSELNLSSLELGDSALYFCASTPGLENSPLHFGNGTRLTVT.

The gene calls are TRBV7-2 and TRBJ2-2; no clear D gene. CDR3 length: 14 residues. V shed 0 bases and J shed 8 bases, with 10 bases lying between them. CDR1 SGHTA and CDR2 FQGNSA come from the germline V gene. The CDR3 coding sequence is TGTGCCAGCAGCTTAGCGGACCTTTCGGGGGAGCTGTTTTTT. It codes for CASSLADLSGELFF.

Only a few counts were recorded for this clonotype. The V call is TRBV19, the J call TRBJ1-2; maybe TRBD1 (5 bases). The V end was cut by 0 bases, the J end by 6 bases, with 11 bases between. In germline, CDR1 is LNHDA, CDR2 SQIVND (reference sequence). There are 14 residues in the CDR3. The CDR3 bases are TGTGCCAGTAGTATAGACTCGACAGTCCATGGCTACACCTTC. It encodes CASSIDSTVHGYTF.

The gene calls are TRBV5-1 and TRBJ1-2, with D maybe TRBD1 (6 bases). This CDR3 has 14 amino acids. Looked up from germline, CDR1 is SGHRS and CDR2 is YFSETQ. Trimming shortened V by 3 bases and J by 0 bases, and 9 bases separated the two germline ends. CDR3 nucleotide sequence: TGCGCCAGCAGCTCGGAGGGGGCTAACTATGGCTACACCTTC. Translated: CASSSEGANYGYTF.

This clonotype has at least ten counts. V gene TRBV27 combines with J gene TRBJ1-2, with 7 bases lining up with TRBD1. The germline V gene encodes CDR1 MNHEY and CDR2 SMNVEV (reference sequence). The CDR3 consists of 14 residues. The V gene end was trimmed by 6 bases and the J gene end by 0 bases; junction bases not matched to a gene: 4. The CDR3 sequence: CASSPGQSNYGYTF. The CDR3 bases are TGTGCCAGCAGCCCGGGACAGTCTAACTATGGCTACACCTTC.

This clonotype has just a few counts. The chain uses TRBV7-2 and TRBJ1-1, with D possibly matching TRBD1 (6 bases). Trimming removed 1 base from V and 5 bases from J, with 14 bases in between. Looked up from germline, CDR1 is SGHTA and CDR2 is FQGNSA. The CDR3 has 15 amino acids. CDR3 residues: CASSLDVPGVTEAFF. CDR3 coding DNA: TGTGCCAGCAGCTTAGACGTCCCAGGGGTGACTGAAGCTTTCTTT.

The chain uses TRBV5-1 and TRBJ1-2, with 7 nucleotides matching TRBD1. This CDR3 has 13 residues. The V gene's germline CDR1 is SGHRS and CDR2 YFSETQ. The junction had 3 bases not matched to a gene; V was cut back by 7 bases and J by 0 bases. CDR3 loop: CASRDSPNYGYTF. The CDR3 DNA reads TGCGCCAGCCGGGACAGTCCTAACTATGGCTACACCTTC. Complete variable domain (other parts from reference TRBV5-1 and TRBJ1-2): KAGVTQTPRYLIKTRGQQVTLSCSPISGHRSVSWYQQTPGQGLQFLFEYFSETQRNKGNFPGRFSGRQFSNSRSEMNVSTLELGDSALYLCASRDSPNYGYTFGSGTRLTVV.

The table lists this clonotype with a few counts. The genes are TRBV5-1 and TRBJ2-1; 7 bases are shared with TRBD1. The J segment lost 9 bases and the V segment lost 4 bases, leaving 10 bases of the junction unmatched. The V gene's germline CDR1 is SGHRS and CDR2 YFSETQ. The CDR3 consists of 14 residues. This chain's CDR3 is CASSPGDSLPEQFF. The CDR3 nucleotides are TGCGCCAGCAGCCCCGGGGACAGCCTGCCTGAGCAGTTCTTC.

The rearrangement uses TRBV4-3 and TRBJ1-2, with D possibly being TRBD1 (5 bases). CDR1 is LGHNA, CDR2 YSLEER, per germline. V dropped 0 bases and J dropped 8 bases, with 10 bases sitting between them. The length of the CDR3 is 13 residues. The CDR3 region has the DNA TGCGCCAGCAGCCAAGACGGGGCTGGAGGCTACACCTTC. This gives the protein CASSQDGAGGYTF.

In regard to this clonotype: One junction end does not reproduce the germline sequence, and a read error may be involved. The CDR3: CTSSRASGLLEQYF. The CDR3, as DNA: TGTACCAGCAGTCGGGCAAGCGGCCTTTTGGAGCAGTACTTC. The chain recombines TRBV12-3 or TRBV12-4 with TRBJ2-7; a weak D match, TRBD2 (5 bases). The CDR3 is 14 residues long.

The rearrangement joins TRBV20-1 to TRBJ2-1; 8 positions match TRBD2. The germline V gene encodes CDR1 DFQATT and CDR2 SNEGSKA (reference sequence). This CDR3 is built from 15 residues. After removal of 5 bases from V and 6 bases from J, the junction contained 12 bases not matched to a gene. CDR3 DNA sequence: TGCAGTGCTTTCCATCGGGGGGGCCTCCCCAATGAGCAGTTCTTC. The encoded protein is CSAFHRGGLPNEQFF.

J is TRBJ2-5 and V is TRBV7-2; D possibly corresponds to TRBD2 (7 bases). V was shortened by 2 bases and J by 3 bases, with 13 bases between the two germline ends. The CDR3 is 15 amino acids. CDR1 SGHTA and CDR2 FQGNSA come from the germline V gene. The CDR3 loop is CASSLSGGAKETQYF. The CDR3 region has the DNA TGTGCCAGCAGCTTAAGTGGGGGGGCCAAAGAGACCCAGTACTTC.

There are a few counts of this clonotype. The chain uses TRBV10-3 and TRBJ2-5; 7 bases fit TRBD2. Looked up from germline, CDR1 is ENHRY and CDR2 is SYGVKD. V lost 9 bases, J lost 1 base, and 5 bases stayed unmatched. This CDR3 comprises 13 residues. CDR3 loop: CAISSGLQETQYF. DNA of the CDR3: TGTGCCATTTCTAGCGGACTCCAAGAGACCCAGTACTTC.

There are a few counts of this clonotype. The gene calls are TRBV20-1 and TRBJ2-5; D is perhaps TRBD1 (6 bases). Germline CDR1 is DFQATT and CDR2 is SNEGSKA (reference sequence). V was cut by 5 bases and J by 4 bases, with 11 bases left in between. The CDR3 has 12 residues. The CDR3 here is CSAPQGAETQYF. Written as DNA, the CDR3 is TGCAGTGCTCCACAGGGTGCAGAGACCCAGTACTTC.

This clonotype occurred many times. The genes are TRBV28 and TRBJ2-5; 8 nucleotides align to TRBD2. CDR1 and CDR2 (germline): MDHEN, SYDVKM. After removal of 2 bases from V and 7 bases from J, the junction contained 9 bases not matched to a gene. This CDR3 contains 15 residues. For the CDR3, the DNA is TGTGCCAGCAGTTTAAGGGGACTAGACTTGGGGACCCAGTACTTC. It specifies CASSLRGLDLGTQYF.

The chain links TRBV27 to TRBJ2-1; 13 positions match TRBD2. This CDR3 contains 14 residues. Trimming removed 6 bases from V and 7 bases from J; junction bases left unmatched: 3. CDR1 is MNHEY, CDR2 SMNVEV, per germline (reference sequence). CDR3 nucleotide sequence: TGTGCCAGCAGACTAGCGGGGGGGGGTAATGAGCAGTTCTTC. It encodes CASRLAGGGNEQFF.

This clonotype was seen a few times. The V and J genes are TRBV27 and TRBJ2-7; D assignment may be TRBD1 or TRBD2 (5 bases each). Germline-derived CDR1 and CDR2 are MNHEY and SMNVEV (reference sequence). The CDR3 contains 19 residues. Trimming removed 0 bases from V and 2 bases from J, with 23 bases in between. The CDR3 is CASSLSRGRLNSKTYEQYF. The CDR3 DNA reads TGTGCCAGCAGTTTATCGAGGGGACGTTTAAACTCTAAGACCTACGAGCAGTACTTC.

The chain employs TRBV10-3 and TRBJ2-2; D gene uncertain. With 2 bases removed from V and 3 bases from J, the gap between germline ends came to 7 bases. The length of the CDR3 is 14 residues. The V gene's germline CDR1 is ENHRY and CDR2 SYGVKD. CDR3 sequence reads: CAISEEQHTGELFF. The CDR3 DNA is TGTGCCATCAGTGAGGAACAGCACACCGGGGAGCTGTTTTTT.

The chain employs TRBV27 and TRBJ2-2; 8 nucleotides agree with TRBD1. The germline gives CDR1 MNHEY, CDR2 SMNVEV (reference sequence). Trimming removed 8 bases from V and 6 bases from J; junction bases left unmatched: 14. There are 16 residues in the CDR3. CDR3 nucleotides: TGTGCCAGCGCTAAAGGTATTGGACAGGGCGCCGGGGAGCTGTTTTTT. Protein product: CASAKGIGQGAGELFF.

CDR3 nucleotides: TGTGCCAGCAGCCTCGCGGACAGGATCTACGAGCAGTACTTC. Translated, it gives CASSLADRIYEQYF. The V gene is TRBV4-2, the J gene TRBJ2-7, with 7 bases that match TRBD1. With V trimmed by 4 bases and J by 3 bases, 6 bases remained unmatched. This CDR3 contains 14 residues. Germline assignment: CDR1 LGHNA and CDR2 YNFKEQ.